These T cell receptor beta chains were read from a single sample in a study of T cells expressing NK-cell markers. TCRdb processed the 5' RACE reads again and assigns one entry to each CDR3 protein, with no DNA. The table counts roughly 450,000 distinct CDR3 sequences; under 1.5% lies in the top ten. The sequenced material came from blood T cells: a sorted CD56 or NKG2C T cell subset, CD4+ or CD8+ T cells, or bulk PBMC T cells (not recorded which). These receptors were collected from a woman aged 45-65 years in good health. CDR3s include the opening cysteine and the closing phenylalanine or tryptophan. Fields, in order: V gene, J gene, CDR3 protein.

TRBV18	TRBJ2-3	CASSPLLAGGPRDTQYF
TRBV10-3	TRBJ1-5	CAISAGNGQPQHF
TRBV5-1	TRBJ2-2	CASSLRGRGGELFF
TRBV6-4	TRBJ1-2	CASSKDRGVAGYTF
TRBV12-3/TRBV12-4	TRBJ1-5	CASSFRGQGVPQHF
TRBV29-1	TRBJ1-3	CSVEDLRNTIYF
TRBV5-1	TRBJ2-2	CASTRDKNTGELFF
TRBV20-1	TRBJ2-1	CSARMQAGRQNNEQFF
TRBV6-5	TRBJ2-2	CASSYGLAGTTGELFF
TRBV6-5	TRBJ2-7	CASSYAGVGEQYF
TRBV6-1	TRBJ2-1	CASSALTAGTSEQFF
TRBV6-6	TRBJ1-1	CASNSGQGAWMGTEAFF
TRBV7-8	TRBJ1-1	CASSATGLNTEAFF
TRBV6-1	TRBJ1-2	CASSATQTANYGYTF
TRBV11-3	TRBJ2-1	CASRHQGGRSTNEQFF
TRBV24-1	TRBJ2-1	CATSDLGTGNEQFF
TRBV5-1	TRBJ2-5	CASSSEGLARETQYF
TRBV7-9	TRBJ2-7	CASSPVLTSGRELEQYF
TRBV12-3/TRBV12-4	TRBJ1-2	CASIGRVGRDYYGYTF
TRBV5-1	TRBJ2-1	CASSLEPGFEQFF
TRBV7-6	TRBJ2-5	CASSKSGNAETQYF
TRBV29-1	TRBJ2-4	CSVEEGIQGPGIQYF
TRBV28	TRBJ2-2	CASSHRPNTGELFF
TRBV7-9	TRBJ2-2	CASSPRVTENTGELFF
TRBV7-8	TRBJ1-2	CASSGIYTDKGYTF
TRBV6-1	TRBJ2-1	CASPDETTGAQVLREQFF
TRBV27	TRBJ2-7	CASSSPDRTYEQYF
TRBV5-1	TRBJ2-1	CASSSFSAREYNEQFF
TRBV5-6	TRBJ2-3	CASSRTSGKTDTQYF
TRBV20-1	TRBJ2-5	CSARGWSNRDPIRETQYF
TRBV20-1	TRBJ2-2	CSARVYREGSTGELFF
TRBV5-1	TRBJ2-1	CASSWLAGVRHEQFF
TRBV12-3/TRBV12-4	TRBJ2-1	CASSPDSNNEQFF
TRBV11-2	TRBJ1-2	CASTISSNNGYTF
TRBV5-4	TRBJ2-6	CASSLAGAPSGANVLTF
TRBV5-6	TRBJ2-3	CASSLFDRGSTDTQYF
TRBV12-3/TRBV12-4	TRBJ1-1	CASSSLKGGETEAFF
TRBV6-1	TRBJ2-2	CASSVFRGYKTGELFF
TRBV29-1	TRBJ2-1	CSVEWGLAGAQFF
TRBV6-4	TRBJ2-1	CASSEQLLNEQFF
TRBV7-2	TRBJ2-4	CASSPLGTGKNIQYF
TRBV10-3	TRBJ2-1	CAISEPGTRSFYNEQFF
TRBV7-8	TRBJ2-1	CASSLLRTSQGEQFF
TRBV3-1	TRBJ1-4	CASSSSDRGPNEKLFF
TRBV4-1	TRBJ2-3	CASSPSGAATQYF
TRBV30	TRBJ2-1	CAWTGGRVNEQFF